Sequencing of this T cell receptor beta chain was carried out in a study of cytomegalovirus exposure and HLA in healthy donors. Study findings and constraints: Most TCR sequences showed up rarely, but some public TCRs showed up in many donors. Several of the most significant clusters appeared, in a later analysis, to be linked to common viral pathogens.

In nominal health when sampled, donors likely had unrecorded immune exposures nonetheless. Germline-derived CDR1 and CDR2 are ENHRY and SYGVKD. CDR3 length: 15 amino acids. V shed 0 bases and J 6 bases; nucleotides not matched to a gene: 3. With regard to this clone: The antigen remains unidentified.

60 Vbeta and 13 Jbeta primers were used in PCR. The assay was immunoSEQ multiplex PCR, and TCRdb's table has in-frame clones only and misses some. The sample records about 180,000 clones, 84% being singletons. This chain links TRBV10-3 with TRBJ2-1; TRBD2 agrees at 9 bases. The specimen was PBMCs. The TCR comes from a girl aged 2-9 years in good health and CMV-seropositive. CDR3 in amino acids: CAISESGLATNEQFF. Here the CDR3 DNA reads TGTGCCATCAGTGAGTCCGGACTAGCGACCAATGAGCAGTTCTTC.